This record covers a single T cell receptor (beta chain). The antigen is not known. The data belong to a study of T cell responses to AZD1222 COVID-19 vaccine. Broader study findings: Two AZD1222 doses significantly raised spike-specific TCR breadth and depth over controls.

This CDR3 region has 15 residues. Germline loops: CDR1 SGDLS, CDR2 YYNGEE. The trim removed 4 bases at V and 7 bases at J, leaving 13 bases unmatched. Assay used: immunoSEQ multiplex PCR; TCRdb lists only in-frame clones, some missing. The sample holds tens of thousands of clones, approximately 85% seen once. The sequenced sample was peripheral blood, obtained on day 0 of AZD1222 vaccination. This sequence originates from an adult in good health. The rearrangement links TRBV9 to TRBJ1-1; TRBD1 aligns across 7 bases. The CDR3 bases are TGTGCCAGCAGCCCAAGGTCCCGGGACAGTTTTGAAGCTTTCTTT. It codes for CASSPRSRDSFEAFF.